This T cell receptor beta chain emerged from a study of cytomegalovirus exposure and HLA in healthy donors (dated by TCRdb to about 2017). Turning to the overall study: In an earlier analysis of some 550 of the donors, 276 Gb of sequence data and 100 million or so unique TCR beta sequences from roughly 200 million T cells were reported. An early release covering over 500 HLA-typed donors comprised approximately 290 gigabases of sequencing data and 85 million or so unique TCR sequences. In addition to the first cohort of hundreds of subjects, a separate validation cohort of under 150 different subjects was used. The number of donors typed differed by locus, with 629-630 for A, B, C, DRB1 and DQB1, 522 for DQA1, 606 for DPA1, and approximately 470 for DPB1. Genome-wide SNP genotypes for about 65% of the 666 donors were used in a later genetic analysis, which treated that subset as a discovery cohort. Of the 350 to 450 genotyped donors, approximately 83% fell in the genetic ancestry cluster associated with self-reported Caucasian donors. In the later analysis, no new phenotypic data were used to find candidate immune exposures; instead, reliance was placed on TCR beta sequences and their occurrence across donors. A later analysis re-analyzed previously published TCR beta repertoires from approximately 670 donors and added high-resolution HLA genotyping to study TCR occurrence patterns. High-throughput TCR immunosequencing, statistical association of individual TCRs with disease status, and machine learning were combined to predict cytomegalovirus infection status. An earlier analysis of approximately 580 of the donors used high-throughput TCR beta sequencing to judge whether each TCR beta V gene segment behaved as functional or pseudogenic. Among around 400 genotyped donors of the cohort, an average of 235,054 unique TCR beta nucleotide sequences were sequenced per donor, around 18% of them non-productive. A few DR-DQ haplotypes were handled as single units for association and clustering because linkage in the cohort was strong. The study aimed to test whether cataloging public T cell receptors could reveal signatures of past pathogen exposure. The T cell repertoires of 550 to 850 subjects were profiled by immunosequencing and related to cytomegalovirus serostatus. Donor age, sex, ethnicity and CMV serostatus were compiled alongside the repertoire data. Both class I and class II loci were covered by HLA typing, at four-digit resolution. All discovery cohort repertoires had been generated on a single sequencing platform.

The germline V gene specifies SGHVS as CDR1 and FNYEAQ as CDR2. Measured from the cysteine to the phenylalanine, the CDR3 is 16 residues long. Only the CDR3 DNA is retained, 48 bases long and in frame from the first base. The germline V end is reduced by 4 bases and the J end by 6 bases; junction bases left unmatched: 11. Library preparation used the immunoSEQ multiplex PCR assay. For the multiplex PCR, a mixture combining 60 forward primers for TCR Vbeta segments and 13 reverse primers for TCR Jbeta segments was used. Amplification of the CDR3 region of rearranged TCR beta genes was performed with a multiplex PCR assay on genomic DNA. Amplified TCR beta libraries were sequenced as 87-base-pair reads on the Illumina HiSeq System. As for the original processing: A later analysis tallied some 79 million unique TCR beta chains across the 600 to 700 repertoires, and approximately 11 million of those chains were shared by two or more donors. To remove PCR and sequencing errors, raw reads were error-corrected and collapsed into unique sequences using a nearest-neighbor algorithm that merged closely related sequences. Alignment of CDR3 sequences to IMGT reference sequences was used to assign V, D and J gene segments. For a sequence to be retained, at least a six-nucleotide match to both a V gene segment and a J gene segment was required. Rearrangements were called productive when the CDR3 lacked stop codons and stayed in frame with V and J; all others were non-productive. CDR3 was defined according to IMGT convention as the region running from the second conserved V-encoded cysteine to the conserved J-encoded phenylalanine. The earlier analysis of fewer than 700 of the donors excluded sequences that lacked an unambiguous match to a single V gene segment. In an earlier analysis of a few hundred of the donors, V segments were called functional above 56.7% productive rearrangements and were called segregating when the between-donor standard deviation exceeded 5%. A statistical classification framework was built to diagnose cytomegalovirus status from the catalog of TCR beta chain sequences. In a later analysis, V and J genes were assigned by comparing TCR nucleotide sequences against IMGT/GENE-DB human TR gene sequences. The TCRdist pipeline was used in a later analysis to assign CDR3 sequences and most-parsimonious VDJ recombination scenarios. In a later analysis, every TCR beta chain was defined by the combination of its CDR3 amino acid sequence and its V-gene family, and reads without a unique V-gene family were dropped. A later analysis removed several hundred highly shared, low-generation-probability nucleotide sequences to deal with suspected cross-contamination and a sequencing artifact. For each public chain, a later analysis derived a clonal expansion index from normalized ranks of inferred template counts within each repertoire. In a later analysis, generation probabilities were computed using a VDJ recombination model fitted to out-of-frame rearrangements, and the results were checked against IGoR. In a later analysis, hypergeometric tests were used to score TCR-TCR, TCR-HLA and TCR-CMV co-occurrence, with a repertoire-size bias correction applied to TCR pairs. A later analysis estimated false discovery rates by permuting HLA or CMV assignments 20 times. In a later analysis, co-occurring TCRs were grouped using DBSCAN, with TCRdist sequence similarity added in when clustering inside HLA-allele-positive subsets. Repertoires with fewer than 30,000 or more than 120,000 public chains were left out of co-occurrence clustering, as were five repertoires with anomalous nucleotide sharing. TCRdb took over this immuneACCESS table, retaining in-frame rearrangements with V and J assigned. Such tables are incomplete; in checked studies, under half of the missing clones stem from an unresolved V gene, and the remainder is unexplained. D and trimming were read from the DNA, whereas the V and J calls and clone size are those reported in that table. This sample comprises approximately 90,000 clones, approximately 80% of them detected only once. Clones ranked in the top ten supply roughly 3.7% of the sample.

Comment on this clone: The antigen this receptor binds is unknown. Base qualities are not at hand, and no much larger clone is one base apart.

Broad study findings and their caveats: In a later genetic analysis, a missense DCLRE1C variant was associated with V-gene and J-gene trimming of TCR beta chains, and the association was replicated in an independent cohort. The authors suggested that the approach could potentially be extended to other disease states and immunological phenotypes. In an earlier analysis of roughly 500 of the donors, most TCR beta V segments appeared in productive rearrangements about 90% or about 30% of the time, broadly matching IMGT annotations. According to a later genetic analysis, donors in an Asian-associated ancestry cluster had fewer N-insertions in productive TCRs than the roughly 670-donor mean. Assigning TCR associations to individual alleles was difficult when HLA alleles, especially DR and DQ, strongly co-occurred. A cluster of highly shared sequence variants was judged likely to represent a technical artifact of the sequencing pipeline. In vitro tests confirmed that a few of the cytomegalovirus-associated TCR beta chains recognize cytomegalovirus antigens. The study listed 164 TCR beta chains as associated with cytomegalovirus. Because some donors lacked HLA typing at each locus, the association tests relied only on the typed subset. Compared with equally common non-associated chains, HLA-associated TCR beta chains in a later analysis were more clonally expanded and had lower generation probabilities. Correlated functional status among segregating V segments might be attributable to linkage disequilibrium, but an unknown experimental factor could not be ruled out. A later analysis reported that several top co-occurrence clusters appeared linked to parvovirus B19, influenza, CMV and Epstein-Barr virus. Presence/absence analyses assumed roughly uniform sequencing depth across donors, an assumption that may not hold. This cohort had only TCR beta chains sequenced, and the lack of alpha or paired-chain data limited which features could be detected. Because counts were too low, about 17 rarely observed V segments, including chromosome 9 orphons, were excluded from the earlier analysis of several hundred of the donors. Most TCR sequences were observed very rarely across donors, whereas some public TCRs were present in many individuals. According to a later analysis, TCR association rates differed among HLA loci, with DRB1 alleles showing the most associated TCRs and HLA-C alleles showing the fewest. Immune exposure information for the cohort was limited to CMV serostatus. According to a later analysis, most CMV-associated TCR beta chains appeared to be HLA-restricted, and the HLA associations seemed to be driven largely by CMV exposure. Specific HLA alleles were associated with about 17,000 TCR beta sequences at a false discovery rate of 0.05 in a later analysis. Because the 87-base-pair reads could not distinguish some IMGT-functional V segments, including TRBV6-2 and TRBV6-3, those segments were excluded. A further reported finding was that TCR beta sequences accurately predicted the HLA-A and HLA-B alleles for most subjects in the first cohort. In both the original and validation cohorts, the classifier was reported to diagnose cytomegalovirus status with high specificity and sensitivity.

The cohort was made up of around 720 healthy bone marrow donors. Cohort members were all nominally healthy when sampled, although unrecorded immune exposures were likely present. The donor tested CMV seronegative and was one of the 352 seronegative cohort members. A peripheral blood sample was provided by each donor, and peripheral blood mononuclear cells were used for TCR beta sequencing. The Qiagen DNeasy Blood Extraction Kit was used to extract genomic DNA from the blood cell samples. Rearrangement joined TRBV7-6 to TRBJ2-1, with 8 bases in between that match TRBD2. Sequenced: PBMCs. This TCR was sampled from a man aged 25-40 years in good health and CMV-seronegative. DNA sequence: TGTGCCAGCAGCTCCAATTCGGGAGGGCCTTCCAATGAGCAGTTCTTC. Its translation is CASSSNSGGPSNEQFF.